This T cell receptor beta chain was profiled in a study of blood T cell repertoires in COVID-19 (dated by TCRdb to 2020 to 2022). About the study as a whole: Samples covering the acute and convalescent phases of COVID-19 were provided by collaborators in the United States, Italy and Spain. A de-identified subject ID, COVID-19 status, age in years and sex were almost always included in the sample metadata. The prospective study material was composed of cDNA or gDNA derived from T cells, B-cell-depleted T cells, or PBMCs. The dataset comprised deeply sampled blood TCRbeta repertoires from subjects exposed to, actively infected with, or recovered from COVID-19. Where available, HLA class I and class II types were obtained from metadata supplied by the sample provider rather than from assay-based typing. The repertoires were released in a freely available public database meant as a resource for research on the immune response to SARS-CoV-2. Samples were obtained from the ongoing ImmuneRACE study (first 160 participants) and from 1,254 subjects provided by 6 global collaborators.

Regarding this clone: Its specific antigen is unknown. Base qualities are not at hand, and no much larger clone is one base apart.

What the research found in general, with its limitations: How much clinical and demographic metadata was included differed by source and by participant, and the metadata was provided uncurated.

At one collaborating source in Seattle, patients were enrolled during active infection and were followed longitudinally through the course of disease. Each collaborating institution followed its own protocols to collect whole blood in K2EDTA tubes. For TCRbeta analysis, collaborators shipped samples in one of three forms: frozen whole blood, isolated PBMCs, or DNA extracted from either of those sample types. TCRbeta CDR3 regions were amplified from genomic DNA using the immunoSEQ Assay, a bias-controlled multiplex PCR. In the source study's methods: The number of nucleated cells in each sample was estimated by amplification of reference gene primers within the assay. Sequence reads were collapsed and filtered to measure the absolute abundance of every unique TCRbeta CDR3 rearrangement. For each sample, productive Simpson clonality was calculated as the square root of Simpson's diversity index across productive rearrangements. The clones in this table, taken by TCRdb from immuneACCESS, are in-frame only. Not every clone is retained; where verified, under half of the shortfall comes from an unresolved V gene, and the cause of the rest is unknown. The V and J calls and clone size are taken from that table; D and trimming were inferred from the DNA. Recorded for this sample are over 200,000 clones; around 80% of them occurred a single time. The ten largest account for around 7.8% of the sample.

The receptor comes from an elderly woman with COVID-19, enrolled during active disease. The sequenced sample consisted of peripheral blood.

CDR3 region: CASSLGSGKETQYF. The DNA is TGCGCCAGCAGCTTGGGGAGCGGGAAAGAGACCCAGTACTTC. This sequence uses TRBV5-1 and TRBJ2-5, and 7 junctional nucleotides match TRBD2. The germline V gene sets CDR1 to SGHRS and CDR2 to YFSETQ. The V end gives up 0 bases and the J end 3 bases, leaving 2 bases in the junction not matched to a gene. The CDR3 measures 14 amino acids from cysteine to phenylalanine. This entry keeps only the CDR3 DNA: 42 bases, framed from base 1.